This T cell receptor (beta chain) was recorded in a study of CD8 T cells in Susac syndrome. The CDR3 totals 13 residues. Germline assignment: CDR1 DFQATT and CDR2 SNEGSKA (reference sequence). Trimming cost V 6 bases and J 6 bases, with 18 bases left between them. The RNA, 0.5 to 1 ug, was put through reverse transcription using random hexamers. Each CDR3 protein gets one entry after TCRdb re-called the immunoSEQ multiplex PCR reads with MiXCR. The repertoire holds almost 450,000 distinct CDR3 sequences, with approximately 85% as singletons. This clonotype originated in a human donor with multiple sclerosis. Sequencing input: CD8+ T cells from PBMCs. The chain has TRBV20-1 and TRBJ2-7; D unclear. CDR3: CSADMSWAGEQYF. CDR3 nucleotides: TGCAGTGCGGATATGAGCTGGGCCGGCGAGCAGTACTTC.